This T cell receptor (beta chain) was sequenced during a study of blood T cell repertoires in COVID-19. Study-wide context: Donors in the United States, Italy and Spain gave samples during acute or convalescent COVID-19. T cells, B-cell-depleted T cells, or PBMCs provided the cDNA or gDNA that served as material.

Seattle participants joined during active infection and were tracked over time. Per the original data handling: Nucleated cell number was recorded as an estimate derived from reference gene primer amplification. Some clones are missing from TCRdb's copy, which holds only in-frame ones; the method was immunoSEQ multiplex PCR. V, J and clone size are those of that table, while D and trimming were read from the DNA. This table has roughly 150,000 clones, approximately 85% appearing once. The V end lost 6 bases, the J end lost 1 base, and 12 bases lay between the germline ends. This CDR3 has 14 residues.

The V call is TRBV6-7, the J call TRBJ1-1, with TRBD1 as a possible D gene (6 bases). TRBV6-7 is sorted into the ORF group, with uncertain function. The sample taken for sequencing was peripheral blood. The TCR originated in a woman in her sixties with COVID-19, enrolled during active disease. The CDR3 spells CASSPDSWNTEAFF. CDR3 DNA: TGTGCCAGCAGCCCGGACAGCTGGAACACTGAAGCTTTCTTT.